This T cell receptor (beta chain) comes out of a study of T-cell memory formation after mild COVID-19. There are 14 residues in the CDR3. V was cut by 0 bases and J by 4 bases, with 12 bases left in between. In germline, CDR1 is GTSNPN, CDR2 SVGIG (reference sequence). Libraries for TCRalpha and TCRbeta carried sample barcodes and unique molecular identifiers via 5'RACE. One entry per CDR3 protein, called by TCRdb with MiXCR from the 5' RACE reads. In the table there are about 260,000 distinct CDR3 sequences, 16% of which are singletons. The sequenced sample was PBMCs or a T cell subset sorted from them (not recorded which). The chain couples TRBV30 to TRBJ1-1; D gene uncertain. The TCR sequence derives from a young man who had mild COVID-19 (a few samples of this study predate the infection). Cell type and time point are not known. The CDR3 spells CAWSVLDLGTEAFF. The DNA of the CDR3 is TGTGCCTGGAGTGTACTGGACCTGGGCACTGAAGCTTTCTTT.